The text below deals with one T cell receptor beta chain. Antigen unknown. The sample belongs to a study of cytomegalovirus exposure and HLA in healthy donors. The germline V gene encodes CDR1 MDHEN and CDR2 SYDVKM. V was trimmed by 7 bases and J by 2 bases, leaving 14 bases between them. The CDR3 totals 14 residues. The protocol was immunoSEQ multiplex PCR, while the TCRdb copy is restricted to in-frame clones and leaves out a portion. The sample yields 150,000 to 200,000 clones, approximately 90% seen once. Whole-study findings and limits: The study listed under 200 cytomegalovirus-associated TCR beta chains. Across donors, most TCRs were seen rarely, yet some public ones were widespread.

The clonotype comes from a man aged 18-30 years in good health and CMV-seronegative. The V and J genes are TRBV28 and TRBJ1-1; D is possibly TRBD1 (6 bases). The sample consisted of PBMCs. CDR3 loop: CASTIDRRNTEAFF. The CDR3 DNA follows: TGTGCCAGCACCATAGACAGGCGTAACACTGAAGCTTTCTTT.